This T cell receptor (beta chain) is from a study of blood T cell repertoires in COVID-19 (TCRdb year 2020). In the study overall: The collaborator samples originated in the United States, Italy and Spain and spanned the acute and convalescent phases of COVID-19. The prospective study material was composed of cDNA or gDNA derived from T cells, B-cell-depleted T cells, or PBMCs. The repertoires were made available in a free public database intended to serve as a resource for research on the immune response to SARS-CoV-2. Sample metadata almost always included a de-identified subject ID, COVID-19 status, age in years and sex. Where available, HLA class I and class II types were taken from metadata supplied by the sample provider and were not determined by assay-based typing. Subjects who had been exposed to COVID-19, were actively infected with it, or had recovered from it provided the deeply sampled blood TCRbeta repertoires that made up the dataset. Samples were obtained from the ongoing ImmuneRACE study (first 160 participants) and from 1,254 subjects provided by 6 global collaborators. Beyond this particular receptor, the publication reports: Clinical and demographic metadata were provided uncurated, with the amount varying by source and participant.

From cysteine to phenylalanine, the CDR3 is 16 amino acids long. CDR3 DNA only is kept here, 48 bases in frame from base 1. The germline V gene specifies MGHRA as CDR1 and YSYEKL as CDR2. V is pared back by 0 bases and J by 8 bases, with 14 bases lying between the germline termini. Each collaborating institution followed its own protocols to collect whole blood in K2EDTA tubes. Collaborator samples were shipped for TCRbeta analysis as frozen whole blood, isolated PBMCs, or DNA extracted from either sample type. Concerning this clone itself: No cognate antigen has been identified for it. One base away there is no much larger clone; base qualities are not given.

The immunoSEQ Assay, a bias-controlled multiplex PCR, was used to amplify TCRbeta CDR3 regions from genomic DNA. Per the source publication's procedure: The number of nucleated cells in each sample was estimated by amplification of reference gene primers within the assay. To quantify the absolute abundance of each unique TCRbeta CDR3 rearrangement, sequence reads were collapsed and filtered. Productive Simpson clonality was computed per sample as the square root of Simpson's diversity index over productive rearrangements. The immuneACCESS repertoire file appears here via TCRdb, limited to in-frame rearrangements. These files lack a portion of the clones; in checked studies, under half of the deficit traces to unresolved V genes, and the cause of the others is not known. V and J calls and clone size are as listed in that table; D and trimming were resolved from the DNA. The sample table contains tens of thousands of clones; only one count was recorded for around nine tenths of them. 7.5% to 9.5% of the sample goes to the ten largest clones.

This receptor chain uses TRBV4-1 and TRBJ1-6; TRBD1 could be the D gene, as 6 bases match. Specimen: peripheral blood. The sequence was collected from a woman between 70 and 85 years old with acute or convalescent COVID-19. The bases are TGCGCCAGCAGCCAAGATCGGCAGGGGATCCATTCACCCCTCCACTTT. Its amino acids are CASSQDRQGIHSPLHF.